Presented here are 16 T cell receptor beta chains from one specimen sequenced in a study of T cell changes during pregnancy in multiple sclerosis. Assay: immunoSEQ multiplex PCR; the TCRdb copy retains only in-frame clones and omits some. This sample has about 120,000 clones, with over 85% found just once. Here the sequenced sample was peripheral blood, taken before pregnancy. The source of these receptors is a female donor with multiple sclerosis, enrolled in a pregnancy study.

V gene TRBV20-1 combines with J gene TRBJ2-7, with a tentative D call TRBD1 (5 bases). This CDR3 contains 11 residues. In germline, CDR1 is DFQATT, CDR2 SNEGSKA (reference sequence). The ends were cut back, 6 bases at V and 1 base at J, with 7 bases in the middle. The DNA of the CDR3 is TGCAGTGCCAGGGTTTCCTACGAGCAGTACTTC. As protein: CSARVSYEQYF.

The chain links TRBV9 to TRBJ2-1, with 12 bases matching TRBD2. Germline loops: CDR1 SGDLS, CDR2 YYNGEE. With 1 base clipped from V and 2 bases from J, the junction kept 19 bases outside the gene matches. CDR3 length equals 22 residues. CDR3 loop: CASSVIPPGDLAGGRAYNEQFF. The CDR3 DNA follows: TGTGCCAGCAGCGTAATCCCTCCCGGGGATCTAGCGGGAGGGCGGGCCTACAATGAGCAGTTCTTC.

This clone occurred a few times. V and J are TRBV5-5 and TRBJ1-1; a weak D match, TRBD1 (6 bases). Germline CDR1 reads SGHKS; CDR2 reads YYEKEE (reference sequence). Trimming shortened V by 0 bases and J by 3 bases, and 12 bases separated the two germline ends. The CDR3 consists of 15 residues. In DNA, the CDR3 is TGTGCCAGCAGCTTGGGGACAGTCAGGGACACTGAAGCTTTCTTT. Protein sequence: CASSLGTVRDTEAFF.

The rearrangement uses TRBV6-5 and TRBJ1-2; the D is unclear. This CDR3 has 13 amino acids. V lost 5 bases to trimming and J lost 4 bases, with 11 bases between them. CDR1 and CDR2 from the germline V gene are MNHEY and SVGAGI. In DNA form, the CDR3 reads TGTGCCAGCAGTGGCAGGCTGTTCTATGGCTACACCTTC. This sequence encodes CASSGRLFYGYTF.

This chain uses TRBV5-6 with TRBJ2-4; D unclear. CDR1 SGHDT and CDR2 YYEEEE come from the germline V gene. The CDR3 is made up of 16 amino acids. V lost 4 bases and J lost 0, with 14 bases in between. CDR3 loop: CASSNSGGLAKNIQYF. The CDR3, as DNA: TGTGCCAGCAGCAACTCGGGTGGCCTAGCCAAAAACATTCAGTACTTC.

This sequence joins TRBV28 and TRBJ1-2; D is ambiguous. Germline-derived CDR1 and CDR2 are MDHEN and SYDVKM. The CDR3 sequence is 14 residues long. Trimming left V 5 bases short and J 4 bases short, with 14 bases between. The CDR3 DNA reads TGTGCCAGCAGTAGCAGCGCCGATTCCTATGGCTACACCTTC. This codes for CASSSSADSYGYTF.

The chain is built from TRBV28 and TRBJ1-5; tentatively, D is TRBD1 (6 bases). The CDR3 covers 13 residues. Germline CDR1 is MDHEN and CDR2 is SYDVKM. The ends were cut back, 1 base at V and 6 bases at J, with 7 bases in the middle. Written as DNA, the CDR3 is TGTGCCAGCAGTTTATTACAGGGTCAGCCCCAGCATTTT. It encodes CASSLLQGQPQHF. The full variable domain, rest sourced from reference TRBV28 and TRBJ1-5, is DVKVTQSSRYLVKRTGEKVFLECVQDMDHENMFWYRQDPGLGLRLIYFSYDVKMKEKGDIPEGYSVSREKKERFSLILESASTNQTSMYLCASSLLQGQPQHFGDGTRLSIL.

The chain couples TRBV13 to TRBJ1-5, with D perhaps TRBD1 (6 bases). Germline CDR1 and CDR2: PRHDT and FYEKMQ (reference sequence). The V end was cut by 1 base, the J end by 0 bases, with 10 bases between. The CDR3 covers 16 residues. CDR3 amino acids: CASSLAGGYSNQPQHF. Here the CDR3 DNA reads TGTGCCAGCAGCTTAGCGGGGGGCTATAGCAATCAGCCCCAGCATTTT.

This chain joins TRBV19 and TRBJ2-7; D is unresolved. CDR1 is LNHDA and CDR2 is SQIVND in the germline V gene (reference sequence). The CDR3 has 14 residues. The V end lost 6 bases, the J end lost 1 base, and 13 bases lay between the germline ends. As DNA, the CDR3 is TGTGCCAGTAGAAGGAGCACCCGATCCTACGAGCAGTACTTC. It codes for CASRRSTRSYEQYF.

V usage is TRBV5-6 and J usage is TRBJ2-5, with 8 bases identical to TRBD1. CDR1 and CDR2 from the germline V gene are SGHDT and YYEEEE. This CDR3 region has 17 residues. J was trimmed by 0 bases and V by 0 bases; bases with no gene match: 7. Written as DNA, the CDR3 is TGTGCCAGCAGCTTGGAAGCAGGGGGCACGTACCAAGAGACCCAGTACTTC. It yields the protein CASSLEAGGTYQETQYF.

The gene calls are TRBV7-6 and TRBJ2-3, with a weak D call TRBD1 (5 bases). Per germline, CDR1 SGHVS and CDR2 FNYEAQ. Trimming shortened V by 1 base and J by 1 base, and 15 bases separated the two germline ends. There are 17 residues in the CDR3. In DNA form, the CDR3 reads TGTGCCAGCAGCTTAGGTAGGACAACCCAGGGCACAGATACGCAGTATTTT. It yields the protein CASSLGRTTQGTDTQYF.

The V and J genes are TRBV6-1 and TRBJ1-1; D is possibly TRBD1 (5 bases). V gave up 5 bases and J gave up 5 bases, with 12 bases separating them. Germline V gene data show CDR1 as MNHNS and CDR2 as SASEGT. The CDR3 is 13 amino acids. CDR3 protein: CASSRTPGTEAFF. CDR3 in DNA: TGTGCCAGCAGTCGGACACCAGGGACTGAAGCTTTCTTT.

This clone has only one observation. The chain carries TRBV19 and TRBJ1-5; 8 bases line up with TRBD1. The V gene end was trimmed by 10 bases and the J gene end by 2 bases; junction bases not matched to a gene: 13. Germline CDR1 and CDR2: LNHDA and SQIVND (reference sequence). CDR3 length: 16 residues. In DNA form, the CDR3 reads TGTGCCACCCGAACCTTAGACAGGGGAGGCAATCAGCCCCAGCATTTT. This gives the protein CATRTLDRGGNQPQHF.

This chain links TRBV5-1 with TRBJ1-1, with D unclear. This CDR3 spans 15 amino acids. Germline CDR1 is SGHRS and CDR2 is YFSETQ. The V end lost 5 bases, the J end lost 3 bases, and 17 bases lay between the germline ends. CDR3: CASSPLGGKDTEAFF. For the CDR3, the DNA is TGCGCCAGCAGTCCTCTTGGAGGGAAGGACACTGAAGCTTTCTTT.

CDR3 region: CASSAGGTYNEQFF. CDR3 bases: TGTGCCAGCAGCGCGGGAGGTACTTACAATGAGCAGTTCTTC. The chain joins TRBV7-2 to TRBJ2-1; TRBD2 matches 8 bases. V lost 5 bases to trimming and J lost 4 bases; unmatched junction nucleotides: 4. The CDR3 sequence is 14 residues long. Germline loops: CDR1 SGHTA, CDR2 FQGNSA.

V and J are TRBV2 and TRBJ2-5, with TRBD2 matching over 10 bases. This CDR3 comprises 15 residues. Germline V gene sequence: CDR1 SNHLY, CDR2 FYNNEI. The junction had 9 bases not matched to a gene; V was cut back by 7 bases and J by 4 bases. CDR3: CASNSAGGPRETQYF. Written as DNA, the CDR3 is TGTGCCAGCAATTCAGCGGGGGGGCCAAGAGAGACCCAGTACTTC.